This is a list of T cell receptor beta chains from one sample in a study of neurological immune-mediated disorders. TCRdb processed the 5' RACE reads anew with MiXCR; each CDR3 protein has one entry. Among roughly 30,000 distinct CDR3 sequences listed, 5% to 7.5% were seen once. Sequencing was done on a sample of PBMCs. These receptors came from a woman in her forties or fifties in good health. The CDR3 runs from the conserved cysteine through the conserved F or W. D genes are given only for firm matches. A clone size is listed for some rows: how often the clone was seen (once, few, many), or a class if it is expanded.

CASSSRQGGIVGYTF,TGTGCCAGCAGTTCGAGACAGGGCGGTATAGTTGGCTACACCTTC,many,15,TRBD1,TRBV12-3/TRBV12-4,TRBJ1-2
CSARDSSGGLYNEQFF,TGCAGTGCTAGAGATAGCAGCGGGGGGCTCTACAATGAGCAGTTCTTC,many,16,TRBD2,TRBV20-1,TRBJ2-1
CASSLGTGGIGSPLHF,TGTGCCAGCAGCTTGGGAACAGGGGGCATCGGTTCACCCCTCCACTTT,many,16,TRBD1,TRBV7-8,TRBJ1-6
CASSSDRDPYNEQFF,TGTGCCAGCAGTTCGGACAGGGACCCCTACAATGAGCAGTTCTTC,many,15,TRBD1,TRBV6-5,TRBJ2-1
CASSFDRLTDTQYF,TGTGCCAGCAGCTTTGACAGACTCACAGATACGCAGTATTTT,many,14,NA,TRBV7-9,TRBJ2-3
CASSQEGRTLDEQYF,TGCGCCAGCAGCCAAGAGGGGCGTACTTTGGACGAGCAGTACTTC,many,15,NA,TRBV4-1,TRBJ2-7
CSAWTGGNIDNEQFF,TGCAGTGCTTGGACAGGGGGCAATATCGACAATGAGCAGTTCTTC,many,15,TRBD1,TRBV20-1,TRBJ2-1
CASSSRPADEQYF,TGCGCCAGCAGCTCCAGACCGGCTGACGAGCAGTACTTC,many,13,NA,TRBV5-1,TRBJ2-7
CASSQPSGGASNEQFF,TGTGCCAGCAGCCAACCTAGCGGGGGGGCCTCAAATGAGCAGTTCTTC,many,16,TRBD2,TRBV3-1,TRBJ2-1
CASSPETREDTQYF,TGCGCCAGCAGCCCTGAAACGAGAGAAGATACGCAGTATTTT,medium-sized,14,NA,TRBV5-1,TRBJ2-3
CASSQGMVAGVETQYF,TGTGCCAGCAGCCAAGGGATGGTAGCGGGAGTGGAGACCCAGTACTTC,many,16,TRBD2,TRBV3-1,TRBJ2-5
CSFPLGTGFIADTQYF,TGCAGCTTTCCTCTAGGGACAGGGTTCATCGCAGATACGCAGTATTTT,many,16,TRBD1,TRBV29-1,TRBJ2-3
CASSLDRPDGEAFF,TGCGCCAGCAGCTTGGACAGGCCTGATGGTGAAGCTTTCTTT,many,14,NA,TRBV5-1,TRBJ1-1
CASKEQGADTQYF,TGTGCCAGTAAGGAACAGGGCGCAGATACGCAGTATTTT,many,13,NA,TRBV19,TRBJ2-3
CASSMRQPNEKLFF,TGCGCCAGCAGCATGAGACAGCCGAATGAAAAACTGTTTTTT,many,14,NA,TRBV5-1,TRBJ1-4
CASSLASTDTQYF,TGTGCCAGCAGCTTAGCCAGCACAGATACGCAGTATTTT,many,13,NA,TRBV7-9,TRBJ2-3
CASSQDFGAQQFF,TGTGCCAGCAGCCAAGACTTTGGGGCTCAGCAGTTCTTC,many,13,NA,TRBV3-1,TRBJ2-1
CSAREGGASFNSPLHF,TGCAGTGCTAGAGAGGGGGGGGCGAGTTTTAATTCACCCCTCCACTTT,many,16,NA,TRBV20-1,TRBJ1-6
CSVQGENEKLFF,TGCAGTGTACAGGGGGAAAATGAAAAACTGTTTTTT,many,12,TRBD1,TRBV20-1,TRBJ1-4
CASSLGTGASNQPQHF,TGCGCCAGCAGCTTGGGCACAGGAGCGAGCAATCAGCCCCAGCATTTT,many,16,NA,TRBV5-1,TRBJ1-5
CSARMGVGERYNEQFF,TGCAGTGCTAGGATGGGAGTGGGGGAGAGGTACAATGAGCAGTTCTTC,many,16,NA,TRBV20-1,TRBJ2-1
CASSDGNQPQHF,TGTGCCAGCAGTGACGGCAATCAGCCCCAGCATTTT,NA,12,NA,TRBV6-1,TRBJ1-5
CASSSEGFNEQFF,TGTGCCAGCAGCTCGGAAGGGTTTAATGAGCAGTTCTTC,many,13,NA,TRBV12-3/TRBV12-4,TRBJ2-1
CASSLSGGGQETQYF,TGTGCCAGCAGTTTATCAGGGGGCGGCCAAGAGACCCAGTACTTC,many,15,TRBD1,TRBV28,TRBJ2-5
CSAKGGGAGDTQYF,TGCAGTGCTAAGGGCGGGGGGGCTGGAGATACGCAGTATTTT,many,14,TRBD2,TRBV20-1,TRBJ2-3
CASSLIGDNTEAFF,TGCGCCAGCAGCTTGATAGGGGATAACACTGAAGCTTTCTTT,many,14,NA,TRBV5-1,TRBJ1-1
CATSRPSGRGRDTEAFF,TGTGCCACCAGCAGGCCGAGCGGGAGGGGCAGGGACACTGAAGCTTTCTTT,many,17,NA,TRBV15,TRBJ1-1